Sequencing of this TCR beta chain was carried out in a study of cytomegalovirus exposure and HLA in healthy donors. Findings of the study overall: In vitro assays verified that a few CMV-associated chains recognized CMV antigens specifically. Later analysis identified a missense DCLRE1C variant that was linked to TCR beta V- and J-gene trimming.

A multiplex PCR was run with 60 Vbeta primers and 13 Jbeta primers. This table comes from immunoSEQ multiplex PCR, and its TCRdb copy is limited to in-frame clones, with some not included. Listed are 150,000 to 200,000 clones; 2.1% falls within the top ten. Germline trimming cut 3 bases from V and 2 bases from J; bases unmatched to any gene: 6. CDR1 and CDR2 (germline): SGHTA, FQGNSA. This CDR3 comprises 15 residues. Turning to this clone: Antigen specificity is unknown.

The sequence derives from a man aged 30-40 years in good health and CMV-seronegative. The sample consisted of PBMCs. The chain employs TRBV7-2 and TRBJ1-2; 7 nucleotides line up with TRBD1. The CDR3 DNA follows: TGTGCCAGCAGCTTCCTCACGACAGGGAACTATGGCTACACCTTC. The encoded protein is CASSFLTTGNYGYTF. Together with reference TRBV7-2 and TRBJ1-2, the CDR3 gives the full variable domain: GAGVSQSPSNKVTEKGKDVELRCDPISGHTALYWYRQSLGQGLEFLIYFQGNSAPDKSGLPSDRFSAERTGGSVSTLTIQRTQQEDSAVYLCASSFLTTGNYGYTFGSGTRLTVV.